What follows are 13 T cell receptor beta chains derived from one specimen sequenced in a study of blood T cells in healthy people across ages (dated by TCRdb to about 2015). The library came from 5' RACE. Sequencing took place on an Illumina HiSeq 2500. A second PCR of roughly 7 to 12 cycles was run with a J-beta primer mix and a sample-barcoded 5' primer. Using fastp at Q25 and MiXCR, TCRdb reprocessed the public reads and kept productive beta chains. Rows with one shared CDR3 protein collapse into an entry with the most common genes and DNA. The sample has 800,000 to 1,300,000 distinct CDR3 sequences on record, roughly a quarter of them singletons. Approximately 0.71% of the sample goes to the ten largest clones. The sample also formed part of further work on T cells of mothers and their children.

Sample: blood. Receptors originate from a girl aged 2 to 10 in good health.

V usage is TRBV6-1 and J usage is TRBJ2-5, with D perhaps TRBD1 (6 bases). In germline, CDR1 is MNHNS, CDR2 SASEGT. V gave up 6 bases and J gave up 4 bases, with 18 bases separating them. This CDR3 contains 15 residues. CDR3 in DNA: TGTGCCAGCAGAGGTTCTTGGGGGCCGCGAGAGACCCAGTACTTC. As protein: CASRGSWGPRETQYF.

The chain recombines TRBV7-2 with TRBJ2-5; D could derive from TRBD1 or TRBD2 (5 bases each). The J call could be wrong; TRBJ2-1 is a better fit for the DNA end. Germline V CDR1 and CDR2: SGHTA, FQGNSA. This CDR3 has 12 amino acids. The CDR3 is CASSLFGTQQFF. In DNA form, the CDR3 reads TGTGCCAGCAGCTTATTCGGGACCCAACAGTTCTTC.

The chain employs TRBV29-1 and TRBJ1-1; D possibly corresponds to TRBD1 (5 bases). Trimming left V 4 bases short and J 4 bases short, with 13 bases between. Germline values: CDR1 SQVTM, CDR2 ANQGSEA. This CDR3 comprises 13 residues. The CDR3 nucleotides are TGCAGCGTTGTTGGGGCCTTGGGCACTGAAGCTTTCTTT. Its protein is CSVVGALGTEAFF.

The chain carries TRBV9 and TRBJ2-1; 7 nucleotides agree with TRBD2. From germline, CDR1 is SGDLS and CDR2 YYNGEE. Losses at the gene ends were 0 bases for V and 6 bases for J; bases not matched to a gene: 6. This CDR3 has 15 residues. CDR3: CASSVAGGGGNEQFF. For the CDR3, the DNA is TGTGCCAGCAGCGTAGCGGGGGGTGGTGGCAATGAGCAGTTCTTC. Looking up the rest from reference TRBV9 and TRBJ2-1 gives the full variable domain: DSGVTQTPKHLITATGQRVTLRCSPRSGDLSVYWYQQSLDQGLQFLIQYYNGEERAKGNILERFSAQQFPDLHSELNLSSLELGDSALYFCASSVAGGGGNEQFFGPGTRLTVL.

In its sample, this clonotype was seen once. V and J are TRBV24-1 and TRBJ2-1, with no clear D. The CDR3 runs 17 residues. The germline V gene has CDR1 KGHDR and CDR2 SFDVKD. Trimming shortened V by 2 bases and J by 5 bases, and 18 bases separated the two germline ends. This CDR3 is CATSDSPLRVDDNEQFF. CDR3 in DNA: TGTGCCACCAGTGATTCCCCCCTCAGAGTAGACGACAATGAGCAGTTCTTC.

The gene calls are TRBV7-9 and TRBJ2-5; 7 bases line up with TRBD1. The CDR3 covers 13 residues. Looked up from germline, CDR1 is SEHNR and CDR2 is FQNEAQ (reference sequence). V dropped 11 bases and J dropped 5; count of bases not matched to a gene: 11. In DNA form, the CDR3 reads TGTGCCGGCGAAAGACAGGGTGGGGAGACCCAGTACTTC. It encodes CAGERQGGETQYF.

This clonotype showed up just a few times. This rearrangement joins TRBV27 to TRBJ2-7; no clear D gene. V was clipped by 0 bases and J by 2 bases, with 5 bases between them. The CDR3 consists of 13 residues. The V gene's germline CDR1 is MNHEY and CDR2 SMNVEV (reference sequence). CDR3 DNA sequence: TGTGCCAGCAGTTTATCCGAAACCTACGAGCAGTACTTC. Translation gives CASSLSETYEQYF.

This chain uses TRBV24-1 with TRBJ2-2; 7 bases fit TRBD1. J lost 2 bases, V lost 5 bases, and 4 bases had no gene match. Germline V lookup: CDR1 KGHDR, CDR2 SFDVKD. This CDR3 contains 15 residues. The CDR3 spells CATSAGTVNTGELFF. DNA for the CDR3: TGTGCCACCAGTGCCGGGACAGTCAACACCGGGGAGCTGTTTTTT.

The rearrangement uses TRBV6-5 and TRBJ2-1, with 8 bases matching TRBD2. Trimming at V came to 7 bases and at J to 7 bases, leaving 6 bases not matched to a gene. This CDR3 has 13 residues. Germline-derived CDR1 and CDR2 are MNHEY and SVGAGI. DNA for the CDR3: TGTGCCAGCATCAAACCGGGAGGGAATGAGCAGTTCTTC. Its translation: CASIKPGGNEQFF.

This clonotype was counted a few times. The chain combines TRBV14 with TRBJ1-4, with unresolved D. The CDR3 is made up of 14 amino acids. The germline CDR1 and CDR2 sequences are SGHDN and FVKESK. The V end was cut by 1 base, the J end by 7 bases, with 10 bases between. The CDR3 spells CASSQGGVGEKLFF. CDR3 DNA sequence: TGTGCCAGCAGCCAAGGAGGAGTCGGTGAAAAACTGTTTTTT.

V is TRBV20-1 and J is TRBJ1-4; D uncertain. CDR1 is DFQATT, CDR2 SNEGSKA, per germline (reference sequence). This CDR3 has 14 residues. Deletions cut 0 bases from V and 7 bases from J, with 12 bases between. The DNA of the CDR3 is TGCAGTGCTAGAGAGTTGGGAGGAGGTGAAAAACTGTTTTTT. It encodes CSARELGGGEKLFF.

V gene TRBV9 combines with J gene TRBJ2-3; 7 bases line up with TRBD2. The junction had 7 bases not matched to a gene; V was cut back by 3 bases and J by 0 bases. Per the germline V gene, CDR1 is SGDLS and CDR2 is YYNGEE. This CDR3 is 16 amino acids long. This CDR3 is CASSGSGTTSTDTQYF. The DNA for the CDR3 is TGTGCCAGCAGCGGGAGCGGGACTACTAGCACAGATACGCAGTATTTT.

V is TRBV5-1 and J is TRBJ2-5; 7 bases are shared with TRBD1. The J call may be wrong; the DNA end is better matched by TRBJ2-1. Germline loops: CDR1 SGHRS, CDR2 YFSETQ. CDR3 length: 15 residues. CDR3 sequence reads: CASSLEQGRDNEQFF. The DNA of the CDR3 is TGCGCCAGCAGCTTGGAACAGGGGCGGGACAATGAGCAGTTCTTC.